Below, one T cell receptor (beta chain) is given with its context. Its antigen specificity is not known. Base qualities are not recorded, but no much larger clone differs from it by a single base. The sample holds other DNA sequences that translate to the same CDR3. The data belong to a study of shared clonotypes between healthy human individuals (dated by TCRdb to 2019 to 2021). For the wider study: Three men and a couple of women, aged 18 to 49 years, made up the cohort. Libraries were prepared and TCR repertoires were sequenced by different laboratories using diverse techniques, in order to increase sequencing depth and limit assay-specific biases. Per donor, leukapheresis produced somewhere between about 0.9 and 9.5 billion PBMCs. The study deeply sequenced blood TCR repertoires of about five healthy adults to estimate repertoire size and the extent of clonotype sharing between individuals. For each donor, three plates each were used for CD4 naive and CD4 memory, two plates were used for CD8 naive, and one plate was used for CD8 memory.

TCR CDR3 regions were amplified from genomic DNA by multiplex PCR using the deep immunoSEQ assay. Extracted genomic DNA from each cell subset was spread evenly across all wells of several immunoSEQ 96-well plates, with each plate serving as a replicate. For sorted subsets, each replicate PCR was loaded with about 0.2 ug genomic DNA, equivalent to about 33,000 T cell genomes. Purified libraries were measured with a Qubit 3.0 fluorometer, size-checked on a Bioanalyzer 2100, and measured again with the KAPA Library Quantification kit. Every immunoSEQ 96-well plate was sequenced on a dedicated single-read 150-cycle Illumina NextSeq 550 flow cell. The authors processed their data as follows. Because the immunoSEQ output included only junctional sequences and no quality scores, the filtering could not be the same as the filtering used for full-length reads. Sequences were annotated with PyIR, a Python wrapper for IgBLAST v1.9, using IMGT germline references to assign V/J genes and CDR3. Reads were filtered out if the reads had weak V/J assignments (E-value above 1e-6), no CDR3, stop codons, out-of-frame junctions, or ambiguous translated residues. A V3J clonotype was defined by an identical inferred V gene, J gene, and CDR3 amino acid sequence. Percentage overlap between repertoires was calculated by dividing the number of shared unique clonotypes by the size of the smaller repertoire. RTK rarefaction, the Chao1 estimator, and Recon v2.1 estimates of unobserved clonotypes were used to assess repertoire richness. Generation probabilities for all TCRbeta clonotypes obtained by the gDNA method from a few donors were computed using OLGA. Imported from immuneACCESS, the table was reduced by TCRdb to in-frame sequences with V and J called. These copies leave out some clones; in studies compared against another copy, an unresolved V gene accounts for under half, and the cause of the remainder is not known. Clone size and V and J calls were adopted from that table, with D and trimming inferred from the DNA. The sample yields about 640,000 clones; roughly 70% were counted once. About 1.8% of the sample comes from the top ten.

Donors were healthy HIV-negative adults with no recently reported acute infections or vaccinations. Every donor was a Caucasian adult residing in Nashville, Tennessee, USA. Magnetic negative selection was used to enrich CD4+ T cells, after which naive cells were positively selected on CD45RA and the negative fraction became the memory subset. Blood was obtained by leukapheresis, after which PBMCs were separated by Ficoll-Histopaque density gradient centrifugation and cryopreserved in liquid nitrogen vapor phase. Analytical flow cytometry was used to check the purity and quantity of each magnetically sorted T cell population. Genomic DNA was isolated from every sorted fraction and measured by UV absorbance on a Nanodrop 2000c. The CDR3 has 13 amino acids, counting the end cysteine and phenylalanine. Here the CDR3 DNA is all that survives: 39 bases in frame from base 1. Relative to germline, V is 3 bases shorter and J is 1 base shorter, with 6 bases between their ends. The germline V gene sets CDR1 to MDHEN and CDR2 to SYDVKM.

The research as a whole found: Across a few donors, about 5.2% of naive CD4, around 3.3% of naive CD8, around 2.1% of memory CD4, and around 0.4% of memory CD8 clonotypes were shared. Sampling was restricted to blood, and TCR repertoires in tissue are likely to differ from TCR repertoires in blood. Naive subsets generally had larger estimated clonotype richness than memory subsets did. Based on pairwise subsampling, the degree of clonotype sharing among donors was expected to be affected by sequencing depth. Even with the large sequencing depth, rarefaction of the sorted-subset datasets indicated that sequencing was incomplete. The small number of donors limited the genetic and exposure-history diversity represented. Compared with non-shared clonotypes, the clonotypes found in all four sorted-subset donors had higher generation probabilities.

The chain is assembled from TRBV28 and TRBJ1-1; the D gene is not confidently resolved. This sequence was found in a woman in her twenties or thirties in good health. The source material was memory CD4+ T cells sorted from blood. In the paper's terms, the cell subset or site label means: CD45RA-negative fraction. The CDR3 sequence is CASSFRRNTEAFF. The base sequence is TGTGCCAGCAGTTTTCGGAGGAACACTGAAGCTTTCTTT.